Listed below are T cell receptor beta chains from one sample, sequenced in a study of T-cell memory formation after mild COVID-19. TCRdb used MiXCR to reprocess the 5' RACE reads, holding one entry per CDR3 protein. The sample has some 180,000 distinct CDR3 sequences; around a sixth are singletons. Input material: PBMCs or a T cell subset sorted from them (not recorded which). These receptors were collected from a young man who had mild COVID-19 (a few samples of this study predate the infection). Cell type and time point are not known. The CDR3 runs from the conserved cysteine through the conserved F or W. D genes are given only for firm matches. The listing skips clone size in some rows; elsewhere it reads once, few, many or a size class.

TRBV7-2	TRBD2	NA	TRBJ2-5	TGTGCCAGCACTTACGCCCCCGGACTAGTTAAGGAGACCCAGTACTTC	CASTYAPGLVKETQYF
TRBV20-1	NA	NA	TRBJ1-5	TGCAGTGCTAGAGATCTCCGGGGTGGCAATCAGCCCCAGCATTTT	CSARDLRGGNQPQHF
TRBV24-1	NA	NA	TRBJ2-3	TGTGCCACCAGTGACCCGCAGGAAGGTTCGACAGATACGCAGTATTTT	CATSDPQEGSTDTQYF
TRBV7-2	TRBD1	NA	TRBJ1-4	TGTGCCAGCAGCTTCGACAGGGATGAAAAACTGTTTTTT	CASSFDRDEKLFF
TRBV7-2	NA	many	TRBJ2-7	TGTGCCAGCAGCTCGCACCCTATTGGGGGCGAGCAGTACTTC	CASSSHPIGGEQYF
TRBV2	NA	few	TRBJ1-3	TGTGCCAGCTGTTCGGGTTTGGGAAACACCATATATTTT	CASCSGLGNTIYF
TRBV5-1	NA	once	TRBJ1-1	TGCGCCAGCCGCCCCGGGGATCCGAACACTGAAGCTTTCTTT	CASRPGDPNTEAFF
TRBV12-3/TRBV12-4	NA	few	TRBJ2-2	TGTGCCAGCAGTTTAGGTGCGGGGCGGGTTATGGCCGGGGAGCTGTTTTTT	CASSLGAGRVMAGELFF
TRBV3-1	NA	few	TRBJ1-5	TGTGCCAGCAGCCTCGGGACGGACCTTTCGCCCCAGCATTTT	CASSLGTDLSPQHF
TRBV11-1	TRBD2	few	TRBJ2-5	TGTGCCAGCAGCTTAGCGACTAGCGAAGAGACCCAGTACTTC	CASSLATSEETQYF
TRBV6-5	TRBD1	NA	TRBJ1-1	TGTGCCAGCCGGTGGGACAGGGGCCTGAACACTGAAGCTTTCTTT	CASRWDRGLNTEAFF
TRBV25-1	NA	few	TRBJ2-5	TGTGCCAGCAGTGAGTCCCGGGACTTCGAGACCCAGTACTTC	CASSESRDFETQYF
TRBV19	NA	NA	TRBJ1-6	TGTGCCAGTAGTCTACAGGTCGGGGTTTCACCCCTCCACTTT	CASSLQVGVSPLHF
TRBV4-3	TRBD1	many	TRBJ2-3	TGCGCCAGCAGCCCGGGGACAGTTGGGAACTCAGATACGCAGTATTTT	CASSPGTVGNSDTQYF
TRBV5-6	NA	few	TRBJ2-5	TGTGCCAGCAGCGCCATTTATACCGGCCAGGAGACCCAGTACTTC	CASSAIYTGQETQYF
TRBV15	NA	few	TRBJ2-5	TGTGCCACCAGCCCGGGGTACCAAGAGACCCAGTACTTC	CATSPGYQETQYF
TRBV7-2	TRBD1	NA	TRBJ2-5	TGTGCCAGCAGCTCCGACAGGGGGGTTATTATGTCGGAGACCCAGTACTTC	CASSSDRGVIMSETQYF
TRBV25-1	NA	few	TRBJ1-5	TGTGCCAGCAGTGAATCTCCCGCGGTCCGCCAGCCCCAGCATTTT	CASSESPAVRQPQHF
TRBV4-2	NA	few	TRBJ1-1	TGTGCCAGCAGCCAAGATAGGATGAACACTGAAGCTTTCTTT	CASSQDRMNTEAFF
TRBV5-1	TRBD1	NA	TRBJ2-2	TGCGCCAGCAACCAACAGGGGCTCGCGAACACCGGGGAGCTGTTTTTT	CASNQQGLANTGELFF
TRBV11-3	NA	few	TRBJ2-1	TGTGCCAGCAGCTTAGAGGGGGCTTACAATGAGCAGTTCTTC	CASSLEGAYNEQFF
TRBV7-9	NA	few	TRBJ1-1	TGTGCCAGCAGCTTCTACGAACAGACTGAAGCTTTCTTT	CASSFYEQTEAFF
TRBV6-5	NA	few	TRBJ1-6	TGTGCCAGCAGTTATAGCGGGACGGCTACGAATTCACCCCTCCACTTT	CASSYSGTATNSPLHF